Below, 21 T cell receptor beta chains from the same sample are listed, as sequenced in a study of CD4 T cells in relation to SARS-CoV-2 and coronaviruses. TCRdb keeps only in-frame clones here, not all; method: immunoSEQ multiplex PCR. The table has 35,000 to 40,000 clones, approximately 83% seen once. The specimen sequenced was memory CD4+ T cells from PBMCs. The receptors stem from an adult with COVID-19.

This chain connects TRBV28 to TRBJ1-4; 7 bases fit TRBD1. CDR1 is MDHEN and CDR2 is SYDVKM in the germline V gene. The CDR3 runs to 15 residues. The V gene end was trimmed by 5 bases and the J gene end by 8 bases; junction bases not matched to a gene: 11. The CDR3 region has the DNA TGTGCCAGCAGTCCGCTGACAGGGTCGGGCGAAAAACTGTTTTTT. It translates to CASSPLTGSGEKLFF.

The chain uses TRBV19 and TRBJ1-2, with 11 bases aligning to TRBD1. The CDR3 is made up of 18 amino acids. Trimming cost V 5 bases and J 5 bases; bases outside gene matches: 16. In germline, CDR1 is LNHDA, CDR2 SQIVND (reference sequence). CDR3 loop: CASSPPGQGVNLKYGYTF. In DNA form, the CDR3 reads TGTGCCAGTAGTCCGCCGGGACAGGGGGTTAATTTGAAGTATGGCTACACCTTC.

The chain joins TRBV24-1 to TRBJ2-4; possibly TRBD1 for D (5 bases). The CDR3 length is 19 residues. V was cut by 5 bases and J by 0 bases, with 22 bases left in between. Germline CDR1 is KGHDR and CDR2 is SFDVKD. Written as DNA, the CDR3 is TGTGCCACCAGTGTACACGAGACAGATATTATTCTAGCCAAAAACATTCAGTACTTC. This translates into CATSVHETDIILAKNIQYF.

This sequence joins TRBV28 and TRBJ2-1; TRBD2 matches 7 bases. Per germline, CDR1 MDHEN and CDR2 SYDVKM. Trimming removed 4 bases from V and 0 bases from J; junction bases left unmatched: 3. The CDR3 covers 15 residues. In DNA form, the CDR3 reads TGTGCCAGCAGTTCTAGCGGAAGCTCCTACAATGAGCAGTTCTTC. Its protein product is CASSSSGSSYNEQFF.

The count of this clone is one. Here the CDR3 DNA reads TGTGCCAGCAGCCAAGAGGCCTTTAGGCCGAGGAGAAGCTCCTACAATGAGCAGTTCTTC. Protein: CASSQEAFRPRRSSYNEQFF. This chain uses TRBV4-2 with TRBJ2-1; D remains unclear. V dropped 0 bases and J dropped 0 bases, with 21 bases sitting between them. The CDR3 extends over 20 amino acids. Per germline, CDR1 LGHNA and CDR2 YNFKEQ.

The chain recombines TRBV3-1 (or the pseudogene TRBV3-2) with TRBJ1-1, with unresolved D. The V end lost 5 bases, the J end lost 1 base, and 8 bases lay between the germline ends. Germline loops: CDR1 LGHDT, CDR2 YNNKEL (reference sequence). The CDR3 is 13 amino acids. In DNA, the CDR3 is TGTGCCAGCAGCAGGATAAGGAACACTGAAGCTTTCTTT. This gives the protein CASSRIRNTEAFF.

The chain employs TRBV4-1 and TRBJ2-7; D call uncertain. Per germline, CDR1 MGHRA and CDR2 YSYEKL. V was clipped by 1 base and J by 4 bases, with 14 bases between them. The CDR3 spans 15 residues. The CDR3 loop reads CASSQVGSFGYEQYF. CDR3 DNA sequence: TGCGCCAGCAGCCAAGTAGGTAGCTTCGGTTACGAGCAGTACTTC.

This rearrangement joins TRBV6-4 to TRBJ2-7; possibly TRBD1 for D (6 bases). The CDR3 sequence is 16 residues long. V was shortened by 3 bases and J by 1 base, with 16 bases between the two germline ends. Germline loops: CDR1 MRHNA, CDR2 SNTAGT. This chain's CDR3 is CASSETFRGGSYEQYF. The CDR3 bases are TGTGCCAGCAGTGAAACATTCAGGGGCGGATCCTACGAGCAGTACTTC.

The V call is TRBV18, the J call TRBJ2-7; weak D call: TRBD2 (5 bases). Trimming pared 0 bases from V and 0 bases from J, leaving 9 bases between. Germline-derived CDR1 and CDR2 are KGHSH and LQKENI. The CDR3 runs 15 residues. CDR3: CASSPPLADSYEQYF. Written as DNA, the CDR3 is TGTGCCAGCTCACCACCTCTAGCCGACTCCTACGAGCAGTACTTC.

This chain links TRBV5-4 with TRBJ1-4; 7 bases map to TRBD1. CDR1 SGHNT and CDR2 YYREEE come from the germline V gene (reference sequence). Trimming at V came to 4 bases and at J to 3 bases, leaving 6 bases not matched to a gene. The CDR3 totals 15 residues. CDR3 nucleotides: TGTGCCAGCAGCCCCAGGGGGAAGGCTAATGAAAAACTGTTTTTT. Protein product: CASSPRGKANEKLFF.

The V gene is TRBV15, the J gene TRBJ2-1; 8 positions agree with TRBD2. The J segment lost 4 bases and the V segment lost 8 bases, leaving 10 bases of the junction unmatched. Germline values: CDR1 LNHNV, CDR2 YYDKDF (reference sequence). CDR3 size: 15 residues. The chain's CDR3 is CATQFSAGVYNEQFF. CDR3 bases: TGTGCCACCCAATTCTCAGCGGGAGTTTACAATGAGCAGTTCTTC.

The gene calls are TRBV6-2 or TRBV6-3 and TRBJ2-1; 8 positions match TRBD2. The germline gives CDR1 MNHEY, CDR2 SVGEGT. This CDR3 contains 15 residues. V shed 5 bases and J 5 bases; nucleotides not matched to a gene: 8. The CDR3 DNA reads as TGTGCCAGCAGTCAGACCGGGACTAGAAACAATGAGCAGTTCTTC. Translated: CASSQTGTRNNEQFF.

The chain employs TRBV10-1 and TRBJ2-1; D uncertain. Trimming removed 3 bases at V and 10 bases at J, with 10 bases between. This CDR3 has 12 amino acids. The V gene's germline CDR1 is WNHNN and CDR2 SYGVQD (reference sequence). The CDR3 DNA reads TGCGCCAGCAGTGACCGGGCATGGGAGCAGTTCTTC. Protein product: CASSDRAWEQFF.

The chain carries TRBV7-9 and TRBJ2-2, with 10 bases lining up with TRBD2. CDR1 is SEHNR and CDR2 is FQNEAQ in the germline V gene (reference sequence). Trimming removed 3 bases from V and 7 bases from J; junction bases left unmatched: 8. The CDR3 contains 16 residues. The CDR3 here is CASSFRLAGAGGELFF. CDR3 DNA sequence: TGTGCCAGCAGCTTCAGGCTAGCGGGAGCGGGCGGGGAGCTGTTTTTT.

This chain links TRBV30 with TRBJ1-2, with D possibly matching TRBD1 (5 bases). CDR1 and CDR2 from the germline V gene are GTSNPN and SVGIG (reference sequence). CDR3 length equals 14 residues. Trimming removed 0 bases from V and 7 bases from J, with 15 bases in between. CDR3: CAWSVLRGVTGYTF. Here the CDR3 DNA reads TGTGCCTGGAGTGTACTGAGGGGCGTGACTGGCTACACCTTC.

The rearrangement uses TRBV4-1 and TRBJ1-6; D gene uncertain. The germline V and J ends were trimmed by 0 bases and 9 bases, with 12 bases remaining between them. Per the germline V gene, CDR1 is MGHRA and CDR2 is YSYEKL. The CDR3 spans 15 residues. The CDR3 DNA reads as TGCGCCAGCAGCCAAGATTATCTTATCTCTTCACCCCTCCACTTT. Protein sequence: CASSQDYLISSPLHF.

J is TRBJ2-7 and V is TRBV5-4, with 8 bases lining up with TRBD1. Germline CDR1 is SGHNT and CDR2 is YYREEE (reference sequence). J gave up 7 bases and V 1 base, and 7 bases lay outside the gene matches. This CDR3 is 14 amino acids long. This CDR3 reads CASSLQGASEEQYF. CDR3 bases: TGTGCCAGCAGCTTGCAGGGGGCGTCTGAGGAGCAGTACTTC.

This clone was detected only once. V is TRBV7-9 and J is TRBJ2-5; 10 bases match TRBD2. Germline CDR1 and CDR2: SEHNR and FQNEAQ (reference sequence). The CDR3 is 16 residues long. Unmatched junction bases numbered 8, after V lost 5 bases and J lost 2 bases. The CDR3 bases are TGTGCCAGCAGCAAGCGGACTAGCGGATTACAAGAGACCCAGTACTTC. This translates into CASSKRTSGLQETQYF.

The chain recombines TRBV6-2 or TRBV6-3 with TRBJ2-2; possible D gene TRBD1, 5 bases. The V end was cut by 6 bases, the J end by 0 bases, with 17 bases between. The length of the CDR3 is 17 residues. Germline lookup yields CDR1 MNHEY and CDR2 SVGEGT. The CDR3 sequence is CASSRVPGFANTGELFF. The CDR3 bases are TGTGCCAGCAGCCGCGTCCCAGGGTTCGCGAACACCGGGGAGCTGTTTTTT.

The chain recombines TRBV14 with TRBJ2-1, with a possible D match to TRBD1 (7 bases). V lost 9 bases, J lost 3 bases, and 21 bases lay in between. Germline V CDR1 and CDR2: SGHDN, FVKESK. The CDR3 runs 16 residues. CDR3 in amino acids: CASGQAGGNFYNEQFF. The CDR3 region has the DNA TGTGCCAGTGGACAGGCCGGCGGGAACTTCTACAATGAGCAGTTCTTC.

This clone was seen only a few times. In DNA, the CDR3 is TGTGCCAGCAGCTTAGTTAAGATACAGGGGACCGGGGAGCTGTTTTTT. It specifies CASSLVKIQGTGELFF. V gene TRBV11-2 combines with J gene TRBJ2-2; TRBD1 agrees at 7 bases. Germline CDR1 SGHAT, CDR2 FQNNGV. The CDR3 is made up of 16 amino acids. V lost 1 base to trimming and J lost 5 bases; unmatched junction nucleotides: 7.